These 12 T cell receptor beta chains originate from one sample sequenced in a study of T cell responses to AZD1222 COVID-19 vaccine. TCRdb's table, derived via immunoSEQ multiplex PCR, lists solely in-frame clones and lacks some. Among under 85,000 clones listed, 70% to 90% were seen once. The sample in question was peripheral blood, obtained on day 0 of AZD1222 vaccination. All receptors derive from an adult in good health.

The V call is TRBV5-1, the J call TRBJ2-1; 7 nucleotides align to TRBD1. CDR1 and CDR2 from the germline V gene are SGHRS and YFSETQ. The CDR3 contains 15 residues. Trimming took 4 bases from V and 6 from J; bases not matched to a gene: 10. The CDR3 region has the DNA TGCGCCAGCAGCCTTGGGACAGCGAGGAGCAATGAGCAGTTCTTC. As protein: CASSLGTARSNEQFF.

The V gene is TRBV6-5, the J gene TRBJ2-3, with TRBD2 matching 11 bases. The germline V gene has CDR1 MNHEY and CDR2 SVGAGI. This CDR3 has 15 amino acids. Trimming at V came to 6 bases and at J to 2 bases, leaving 4 bases not matched to a gene. CDR3 DNA: TGTGCCAGCAGGAGGGGACTAGCGGCCACAGATACGCAGTATTTT. Translated: CASRRGLAATDTQYF.

J is TRBJ1-5 and V is TRBV28; D unclear. Germline lookup yields CDR1 MDHEN and CDR2 SYDVKM. With 7 bases removed from V and 2 bases from J, the gap between germline ends came to 12 bases. The CDR3 is 14 residues long. In nucleotides, the CDR3 is TGTGCCAGCATTCGGGGATGGCGCAATCAGCCCCAGCATTTT. Protein sequence: CASIRGWRNQPQHF.

This chain uses TRBV6-5 with TRBJ2-2; D call uncertain. Germline V gene data show CDR1 as MNHEY and CDR2 as SVGAGI. Trimming removed 8 bases at V and 1 base at J, with 14 bases between. CDR3 length: 15 residues. The CDR3 DNA sequence: TGTGCCAGCCCCAACCCACCCGGGAACACCGGGGAGCTGTTTTTT. The encoded protein is CASPNPPGNTGELFF.

The V and J genes are TRBV7-6 and TRBJ2-1, with TRBD2 identical over 8 bases. CDR1 and CDR2 (germline): SGHVS, FNYEAQ. This CDR3 has 17 amino acids. Unmatched junction bases numbered 8, after V lost 4 bases and J lost 0 bases. The CDR3 is CASSSAGAVSSYNEQFF. As DNA, the CDR3 is TGTGCCAGCAGCTCAGCGGGGGCGGTGAGCTCCTACAATGAGCAGTTCTTC.

The genes are TRBV19 and TRBJ1-1; weak D call: TRBD1 (6 bases). Between the trimmed V and J ends, which lost 5 bases and 1 base, there was a span of 11 bases. CDR1 and CDR2 (germline): LNHDA, SQIVND (reference sequence). This CDR3 spans 14 amino acids. The CDR3 reads CASSSGAANTEAFF. The DNA of the CDR3 is TGTGCCAGTAGTTCGGGGGCCGCGAACACTGAAGCTTTCTTT. Using reference TRBV19 and TRBJ1-1 for the parts outside the CDR3, the full variable domain is DGGITQSPKYLFRKEGQNVTLSCEQNLNHDAMYWYRQDPGQGLRLIYYSQIVNDFQKGDIAEGYSVSREKKESFPLTVTSAQKNPTAFYLCASSSGAANTEAFFGQGTRLTVV.

V and J are TRBV28 and TRBJ2-3; 11 bases line up with TRBD1. Trimming removed 5 bases from V and 9 bases from J; junction bases left unmatched: 13. Looked up from germline, CDR1 is MDHEN and CDR2 is SYDVKM. CDR3 size: 16 residues. The DNA for the CDR3 is TGTGCCAGCAGTGGAGGGACAGGGGGGGCCGGGCGAACGCAGTATTTT. Translated: CASSGGTGGAGRTQYF.

About this clone itself: Other DNA variants within this sample encode the same CDR3. The chain is built from TRBV12-3 or TRBV12-4 and TRBJ2-5; D remains ambiguous. Trimming shortened V by 6 bases and J by 5 bases, and 10 bases separated the two germline ends. CDR3 length equals 12 residues. DNA for the CDR3: TGTGCCAGCAGCCCGCTGGGGGAGACCCAGTACTTC. Residues: CASSPLGETQYF.

This chain uses TRBV10-3 with TRBJ2-3; 8 nucleotides match TRBD2. Looked up from germline, CDR1 is ENHRY and CDR2 is SYGVKD. The CDR3 runs to 17 residues. The junction had 10 bases not matched to a gene; V was cut back by 5 bases and J by 0 bases. The CDR3 coding sequence is TGTGCCATCAGTACCAAGGGGCGGGGGGAAAGCACAGATACGCAGTATTTT. It specifies CAISTKGRGESTDTQYF.

The chain carries TRBV19 and TRBJ1-2; weak D call: TRBD1 (5 bases). Germline CDR1 and CDR2: LNHDA and SQIVND (reference sequence). V lost 3 bases to trimming and J lost 5 bases, with 13 bases between them. There are 14 residues in the CDR3. The chain's CDR3 is CASSIQAGGYGYTF. CDR3 bases: TGTGCCAGTAGTATCCAGGCCGGGGGGTATGGCTACACCTTC.

DNA of the CDR3: TGTGCCACCAGCAGCACAAGGTCACCCCTCCACTTT. This encodes CATSSTRSPLHF. V usage is TRBV15 and J usage is TRBJ1-6, with D unclear. V dropped 3 bases and J dropped 10 bases, with 7 bases sitting between them. CDR3 size: 12 residues. The germline gives CDR1 LNHNV, CDR2 YYDKDF (reference sequence).

The chain couples TRBV7-2 to TRBJ2-3; TRBD1 matches at 9 bases. V shed 5 bases, J shed 4 bases, and the junction held 4 bases outside the gene matches. There are 14 residues in the CDR3. The germline V gene has CDR1 SGHTA and CDR2 FQGNSA. The CDR3 here is CASSPTGGSDTQYF. CDR3 coding DNA: TGTGCCAGCAGCCCCACAGGGGGCTCAGATACGCAGTATTTT.